This T cell receptor beta chain stems from a study of PD-L1 blockade in urothelial cancer. In the study overall: At 3 weeks after treatment start (second dose) and again at 6 weeks, blood was analyzed. The median number of T cells present in blood samples was around 150,000.

CDR1 SEHNR and CDR2 FQNEAQ come from the germline V gene (reference sequence). The V gene lost 4 bases and the J gene lost 3 bases, with 14 bases spanning the gap. The CDR3 runs to 15 residues. Some clones are missing from TCRdb's copy, which holds only in-frame ones; the method was immunoSEQ multiplex PCR. The sample contains under 60,000 clones, approximately 84% of which appear only once. This clone has more than one count but fewer than ten. Time point denoted: peripheral blood 6 weeks after treatment start. V and J are TRBV7-9 and TRBJ2-3, with D possibly TRBD2 on 6 matching bases. This clonotype was sampled from a man between 60 and 75 years old with urothelial cancer. The sequencing used PBMCs, collected around atezolizumab (anti-PD-L1) treatment. For the CDR3, the DNA is TGTGCCAGCAGCTCACGACTAGAGGCAACAGATACGCAGTATTTT. Its protein product is CASSSRLEATDTQYF.